The source of this TCR beta chain is a study of vaccination and CD4 T cells after COVID-19. Study-level information: At a median approximately 70 days (range 14 to 241) after dose two, post-vaccine samples were obtained. Overlapping peptides of the spike proteins of SARS-CoV-2, HCoV-NL63, HCoV-OC43 and HCoV-229E were used for cell stimulation.

The assay that was used to sequence DNA from cultured CD4+ T cells was the Oncomine TCR Beta short-read assay. Genomic DNA extraction was carried out from cultured CD4+ T cells. One entry per CDR3 protein, called by TCRdb with MiXCR from the PCR reads. The table records 8,000 to 10,000 distinct CDR3 sequences, around 42% of them present only once. Treatment specified: roughly 11-day PBMC culture with coronavirus spike peptide pools or control peptides (ViraFEST assay). Samples of CD4+ T cells were obtained from the unexposed donor before the COVID-19 pandemic (2011-2018). Probes of unexposed-donor CD4+ T cells used SARS-CoV-2 S/N and four cold-coronavirus spikes (cells permitting). As regards this clonotype: No antigen is known for it.

CDR3 length: 16 residues. Germline values: CDR1 SGHTA, CDR2 FQGTGA. V was cut by 5 bases and J by 2 bases, with 17 bases left in between. The chain has TRBV7-3 and TRBJ2-3, with a possible D match to TRBD2 (5 bases). The receptor was derived from a human donor in good health. Sequenced sample: CD4+ T cells from blood, cultured in vitro. This CDR3 reads CASSLPTSGDTDTQYF. CDR3 in DNA: TGTGCCAGCAGCCTCCCCACAAGCGGCGACACAGATACGCAGTATTTT.